This entry concerns a single T cell receptor beta chain. The antigen is unknown. The CDR3 runs to 15 residues. Germline V gives CDR1 MNHNY, CDR2 SVGAGI (reference sequence). V was pared by 5 bases and J by 1 base, with 11 bases between. The source of the sample is a study of blood T cells in healthy people across ages. Notes on the study in general: Diversity was higher, and naive CD4+ cells more numerous, in long-lived donors than in aged donors.

The authors isolated at least 6 million PBMCs per sample. The amount of total RNA extracted per sample was at least 5.5 micrograms. Primers used in a second PCR of roughly 7 to 12 cycles were a sample-barcoded 5' primer and a J-beta primer mix. At least 2.5 million CDR3-containing paired-end reads were obtained per sample. TCRdb re-called the 5' RACE reads with MiXCR, one entry per CDR3 protein. The sample carries 1.5 million to 2 million distinct CDR3 sequences, about two fifths recorded once. This clonotype was sampled from a human donor in good health. The rearrangement uses TRBV6-6 and TRBJ1-4, with D possibly TRBD1 on 6 matching bases. The sequencing input was blood. This chain's CDR3 is CASSHAQGTNEKLFF. DNA of the CDR3: TGTGCCAGCAGTCACGCACAGGGAACTAATGAAAAACTGTTTTTT.